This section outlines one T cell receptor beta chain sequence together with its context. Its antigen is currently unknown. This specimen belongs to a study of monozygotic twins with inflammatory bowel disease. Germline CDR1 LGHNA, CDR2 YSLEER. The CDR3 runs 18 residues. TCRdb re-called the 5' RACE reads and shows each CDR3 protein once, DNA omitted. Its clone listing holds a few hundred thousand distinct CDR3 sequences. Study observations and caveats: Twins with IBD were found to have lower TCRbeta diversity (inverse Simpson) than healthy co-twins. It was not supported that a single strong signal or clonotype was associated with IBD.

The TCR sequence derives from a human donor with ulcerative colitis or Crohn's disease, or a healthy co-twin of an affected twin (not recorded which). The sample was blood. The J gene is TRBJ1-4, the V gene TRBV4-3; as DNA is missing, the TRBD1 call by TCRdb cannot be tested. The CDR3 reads CASSQPFEDRRDGEKLFF.